This note documents a single TCR beta chain sequence. Its antigen is not identified. The data are from a study of monozygotic twins with inflammatory bowel disease. Study-wide findings and caveats: Clonotypes shared with others were fewer in IBD patients than in healthy twins, especially with disease activity.

CDR1 and CDR2 (germline): SGDLS, YYNGEE. The CDR3 spans 14 residues. TCRdb reprocessed the 5' RACE reads and keeps a single row for each CDR3 protein, giving no DNA. The sample has some 160,000 distinct CDR3 sequences, and its top ten clones hold around 7%. The chain joins TRBV9 to TRBJ1-1. The sequence derives from a human donor with ulcerative colitis or Crohn's disease, or a healthy co-twin of an affected twin (not recorded which). Sequences were obtained from blood. The CDR3 reads CASSATSAYTEAFF.